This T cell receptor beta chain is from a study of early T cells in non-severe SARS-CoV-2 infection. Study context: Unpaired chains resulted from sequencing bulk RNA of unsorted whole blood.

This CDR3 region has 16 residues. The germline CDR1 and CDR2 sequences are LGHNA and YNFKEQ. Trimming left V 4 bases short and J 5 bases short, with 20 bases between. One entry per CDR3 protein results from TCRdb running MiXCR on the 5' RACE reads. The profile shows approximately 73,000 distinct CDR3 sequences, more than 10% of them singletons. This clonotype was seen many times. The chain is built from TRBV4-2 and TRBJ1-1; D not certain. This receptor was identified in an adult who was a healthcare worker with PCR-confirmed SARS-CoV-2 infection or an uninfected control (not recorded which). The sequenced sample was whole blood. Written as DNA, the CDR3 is TGTGCCAGCAGCCCGTTCCCCAAGGGAAGTTTGACTGAAGCTTTCTTT. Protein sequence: CASSPFPKGSLTEAFF.